Listed here are 26 T cell receptor beta chains from one sample, sequenced in a study of shared clonotypes between healthy human individuals. The protocol was immunoSEQ multiplex PCR, while the TCRdb copy is restricted to in-frame clones and leaves out a portion. The repertoire holds 2 million to 2.5 million clones, with 85% to 95% as singletons. Sequenced input: naive CD4+ T cells from PBMCs. The subset was: CD45RA+ positively selected. These receptors originate from a man between 18 and 35 years old in good health. Some clones in this sample may be carry-over from other donors' samples.

The rearrangement uses TRBV5-6 and TRBJ2-1, with 8 bases that match TRBD1. Germline V gene data show CDR1 as SGHDT and CDR2 as YYEEEE. Germline trimming cut 10 bases from V and 4 bases from J; bases unmatched to any gene: 7. The CDR3 is 13 amino acids. The CDR3, as DNA: TGTGCCGTCTGGGACAGGACTTACAATGAGCAGTTCTTC. It translates to CAVWDRTYNEQFF.

The genes are TRBV9 and TRBJ1-5; 9 bases line up with TRBD1. Per germline, CDR1 SGDLS and CDR2 YYNGEE. Trimming took 4 bases from V and 7 from J; bases not matched to a gene: 9. The CDR3 spans 15 residues. Here the CDR3 DNA reads TGTGCCAGCAGCTCGGGACAGGGCGTTGGGCAGCCCCAGCATTTT. Amino acids: CASSSGQGVGQPQHF.

The chain couples TRBV10-3 to TRBJ2-7; D unclear. Germline V gene sequence: CDR1 ENHRY, CDR2 SYGVKD. CDR3 length equals 12 residues. V lost 3 bases and J lost 5, with 8 bases in between. The CDR3 bases are TGTGCCATCAGTGATTGGTACGACGAGCAGTACTTC. Translating it yields CAISDWYDEQYF.

A few counts support this clone. The chain links TRBV10-3 to TRBJ2-7; D possibly corresponds to TRBD1 (5 bases). Germline loops: CDR1 ENHRY, CDR2 SYGVKD. Trimming removed 7 bases at V and 6 bases at J, with 13 bases between. The CDR3 covers 12 residues. The CDR3: CAINSQGSEQYF. CDR3 in DNA: TGTGCCATCAATTCCCAGGGAAGCGAGCAGTACTTC.

This clone has a single count. The chain joins TRBV4-2 to TRBJ1-5; D may be TRBD1 (5 bases). This CDR3 contains 15 residues. V was trimmed by 1 base and J by 1 base, leaving 8 bases between them. In germline, CDR1 is LGHNA, CDR2 YNFKEQ. The CDR3 loop is CASSQGGGSNQPQHF. The CDR3 coding sequence is TGTGCCAGCAGCCAAGGGGGGGGGAGCAATCAGCCCCAGCATTTT.

The genes are TRBV27 and TRBJ2-7, with D hard to call. Trimming stripped 7 bases from V and 4 bases from J, with 5 bases between. The CDR3 contains 10 residues. CDR1 and CDR2 from the germline V gene are MNHEY and SMNVEV (reference sequence). DNA for the CDR3: TGTGCCAGCACTCGGTACGAGCAGTACTTC. Translated, it gives CASTRYEQYF.

The V call is TRBV19, the J call TRBJ2-7; D is perhaps TRBD2 (6 bases). V gave up 6 bases and J gave up 1 base, with 13 bases separating them. This CDR3 is built from 14 residues. Germline values: CDR1 LNHDA, CDR2 SQIVND (reference sequence). The CDR3 is CASSPRAGSYEQYF. The DNA of the CDR3 is TGTGCCAGTAGCCCTAGGGCGGGGTCCTACGAGCAGTACTTC.

With respect to this clone: Other DNA sequences in this sample translate to the same CDR3. This chain links TRBV28 with TRBJ1-2; 7 nucleotides agree with TRBD1. This CDR3 contains 13 residues. CDR1 is MDHEN, CDR2 SYDVKM, per germline. V lost 6 bases and J lost 3; bases outside the gene matches: 4. The CDR3, as DNA: TGTGCCAGCAGCCCTGGACAGGACTATGGCTACACCTTC. Encoded protein: CASSPGQDYGYTF.

The chain links TRBV11-2 to TRBJ1-2; D is perhaps TRBD1 (5 bases). CDR1 SGHAT and CDR2 FQNNGV come from the germline V gene. CDR3 size: 13 residues. V was clipped by 5 bases and J by 5 bases, with 12 bases between them. The CDR3 DNA is TGTGCCAGCAGCCCGGGGACGGAATATGGCTACACCTTC. It specifies CASSPGTEYGYTF.

The chain combines TRBV7-9 with TRBJ2-7; 9 nucleotides agree with TRBD1. CDR3 size: 15 residues. The trim removed 5 bases at V and 5 bases at J, leaving 10 bases unmatched. Germline loops: CDR1 SEHNR, CDR2 FQNEAQ (reference sequence). The CDR3 loop reads CASSPDRGWANEQYF. In nucleotides, the CDR3 is TGTGCCAGCAGCCCGGACAGGGGCTGGGCCAACGAGCAGTACTTC. Full variable domain (remainder filled in from reference TRBV7-9 and TRBJ2-7): DTGVSQNPRHKITKRGQNVTFRCDPISEHNRLYWYRQTLGQGPEFLTYFQNEAQLEKSRLLSDRFSAERPKGSFSTLEIQRTEQGDSAMYLCASSPDRGWANEQYFGPGTRLTVT.

A word on this clone: Within the sample, other DNA sequences also encode this same CDR3. The chain is built from TRBV5-1 and TRBJ2-5; 12 nucleotides align to TRBD2. The germline gives CDR1 SGHRS, CDR2 YFSETQ. The CDR3 loop spans 16 amino acids. V was pared by 4 bases and J by 2 bases, with 6 bases of the junction left unmatched. CDR3 coding DNA: TGCGCCAGCAGCCCCCTAGCGGGAGGGACGCAAGAGACCCAGTACTTC. Translating gives CASSPLAGGTQETQYF.

The chain is built from TRBV29-1 and TRBJ2-5; 8 nucleotides agree with TRBD1. CDR3 size: 13 residues. Germline V CDR1 and CDR2: SQVTM, ANQGSEA. V shed 6 bases and J 5 bases; nucleotides not matched to a gene: 8. This CDR3 is CSVRQGRWETQYF. CDR3 DNA sequence: TGCAGCGTCAGACAGGGGCGGTGGGAGACCCAGTACTTC. Based on the CDR3 plus reference TRBV29-1 and TRBJ2-5, the full variable domain is SAVISQKPSRDICQRGTSLTIQCQVDSQVTMMFWYRQQPGQSLTLIATANQGSEATYESGFVIDKFPISRPNLTFSTLTVSNMSPEDSSIYLCSVRQGRWETQYFGPGTRLLVL.

The rearrangement uses TRBV5-4 and TRBJ1-1, with a weak D call TRBD1 (5 bases). The CDR3 is 16 amino acids. In germline, CDR1 is SGHNT, CDR2 YYREEE (reference sequence). V was trimmed by 2 bases and J by 4 bases, leaving 18 bases between them. The CDR3 sequence is CASSFGGTQPSTEAFF. CDR3 sequence (DNA): TGTGCCAGCAGCTTCGGGGGGACCCAGCCGAGCACTGAAGCTTTCTTT.

The chain is built from TRBV19 and TRBJ2-7; D possibly corresponds to TRBD2 (6 bases). The CDR3 length is 12 residues. Germline CDR1 reads LNHDA; CDR2 reads SQIVND (reference sequence). Deletions cut 10 bases from V and 7 bases from J, with 17 bases between. CDR3 sequence reads: CATTAPAGEQYF. CDR3 nucleotide sequence: TGTGCCACGACAGCTCCCGCGGGGGAGCAGTACTTC.

This chain uses TRBV7-9 with TRBJ2-1, with 9 bases that match TRBD1. The trim removed 1 base at V and 7 bases at J, leaving 2 bases unmatched. This CDR3 spans 14 amino acids. CDR1 SEHNR and CDR2 FQNEAQ come from the germline V gene (reference sequence). The CDR3 DNA reads TGTGCCAGCAGCTTAGTGGGACAGGGTAATGAGCAGTTCTTC. Its translation is CASSLVGQGNEQFF.

CDR3 sequence (DNA): TGTGCCAGCAGCTTGAGCTCCTATAATTCACCCCTCCACTTT. Amino acid sequence: CASSLSSYNSPLHF. The chain carries TRBV7-3 and TRBJ1-6; no clear D. CDR1 is SGHTA, CDR2 FQGTGA, per germline. V dropped 3 bases and J dropped 0 bases, with 3 bases sitting between them. The CDR3 is made up of 14 amino acids.

In the case of this clone: This same CDR3 is encoded by further DNA sequences in the sample. The V gene is TRBV9, the J gene TRBJ1-2; D might be TRBD1 (6 bases). Germline CDR1 and CDR2: SGDLS and YYNGEE. The V gene lost 0 bases and the J gene lost 4 bases, with 10 bases spanning the gap. The CDR3 loop spans 14 amino acids. The CDR3 loop reads CASSVAGQSYGYTF. The CDR3 DNA follows: TGTGCCAGCAGCGTAGCTGGACAGTCCTATGGCTACACCTTC. The complete variable domain, with remaining parts taken from reference TRBV9 and TRBJ1-2, reads DSGVTQTPKHLITATGQRVTLRCSPRSGDLSVYWYQQSLDQGLQFLIQYYNGEERAKGNILERFSAQQFPDLHSELNLSSLELGDSALYFCASSVAGQSYGYTFGSGTRLTVV.

DNA for the CDR3: TGCGCCAGCAGCTTGGACCCGGGACAGCCGAATGAAAAACTGTTTTTT. Amino acids: CASSLDPGQPNEKLFF. The chain recombines TRBV5-1 with TRBJ1-4; TRBD1 matches 7 bases. The ends lost 0 bases at V and 5 bases at J; junction bases unmatched: 7. The CDR3 runs to 16 residues. Germline lookup yields CDR1 SGHRS and CDR2 YFSETQ. The complete variable domain, with remaining parts taken from reference TRBV5-1 and TRBJ1-4, reads KAGVTQTPRYLIKTRGQQVTLSCSPISGHRSVSWYQQTPGQGLQFLFEYFSETQRNKGNFPGRFSGRQFSNSRSEMNVSTLELGDSALYLCASSLDPGQPNEKLFFGSGTQLSVL.

The genes are TRBV7-2 and TRBJ2-3; 7 positions agree with TRBD2. With V trimmed by 3 bases and J by 4 bases, 4 bases remained unmatched. Germline CDR1 reads SGHTA; CDR2 reads FQGNSA. The CDR3 spans 14 residues. The chain's CDR3 is CASSFQRDPDTQYF. The CDR3 nucleotides read TGTGCCAGCAGCTTCCAGCGGGACCCAGATACGCAGTATTTT.

The genes are TRBV5-1 and TRBJ2-5, with TRBD2 matching 10 bases. The trim removed 4 bases at V and 5 bases at J, leaving 5 bases unmatched. Germline V CDR1 and CDR2: SGHRS, YFSETQ. This CDR3 is built from 14 residues. The CDR3 DNA reads as TGCGCCAGCAGCGAGCGGGAGGGCCGGGAGACCCAGTACTTC. The encoded protein is CASSEREGRETQYF.

The gene calls are TRBV6-5 and TRBJ1-3; D gene unclear. The CDR3 consists of 12 residues. Germline V lookup: CDR1 MNHEY, CDR2 SVGAGI. Trimming left V 7 bases short and J 4 bases short, with 8 bases between. The CDR3 DNA sequence: TGTGCCAGCACACCGGGGGGAAACACCATATATTTT. As protein: CASTPGGNTIYF.

The rearrangement links TRBV5-1 to TRBJ1-1, with TRBD1 identical over 11 bases. Trimming cost V 5 bases and J 7 bases; bases outside gene matches: 7. Germline V gene data show CDR1 as SGHRS and CDR2 as YFSETQ. The CDR3 totals 14 residues. CDR3 nucleotide sequence: TGCGCCAGCAGACCGGGGACAGGGGGTGATGAAGCTTTCTTT. Protein: CASRPGTGGDEAFF.

The J gene is TRBJ2-1, the V gene TRBV5-1; D is unresolved. This CDR3 contains 13 residues. V was shortened by 4 bases and J by 9 bases, with 14 bases between the two germline ends. CDR1 and CDR2 (germline): SGHRS, YFSETQ. The CDR3 loop is CASSPAISGEQFF. The CDR3, as DNA: TGCGCCAGCAGCCCGGCAATTTCGGGTGAGCAGTTCTTC.

The CDR3 sequence is CASTTRGTPEETQYF. In nucleotides, the CDR3 is TGTGCCAGCACTACCAGGGGGACACCCGAAGAGACCCAGTACTTC. V usage is TRBV6-5 and J usage is TRBJ2-5; 7 positions match TRBD1. Germline loops: CDR1 MNHEY, CDR2 SVGAGI. V lost 7 bases to trimming and J lost 3 bases; unmatched junction nucleotides: 11. CDR3 length: 15 residues.

This rearrangement joins TRBV27 to TRBJ2-5, with 7 bases aligning to TRBD2. The J segment lost 2 bases and the V segment lost 2 bases, leaving 5 bases of the junction unmatched. Germline assignment: CDR1 MNHEY and CDR2 SMNVEV (reference sequence). The CDR3 is 15 residues long. The DNA for the CDR3 is TGTGCCAGCAGTTTAGTGTGGACTAGACAAGAGACCCAGTACTTC. Translation gives CASSLVWTRQETQYF.

This chain joins TRBV4-3 and TRBJ2-7; 9 nucleotides match TRBD1. The CDR3 contains 16 residues. The V and J ends lost 0 bases and 4 bases, in that order; junction bases with no gene match: 7. CDR1 and CDR2 (germline): LGHNA, YSLEER. CDR3 coding DNA: TGCGCCAGCAGCCAAGAACTCGGGACAGGGCAGTACGAGCAGTACTTC. This gives the protein CASSQELGTGQYEQYF.